In its sample, the clone carrying this TCR beta chain was seen a few times. In the study's own analysis: Amplifying reference gene primers gave estimates of nucleated cell counts. Clones were sequenced by immunoSEQ multiplex PCR, and TCRdb holds only the in-frame ones, with some missing. V and J calls plus clone size are reproduced from that table; the DNA served to infer D and trimming. The table includes approximately 34,000 clones, 80% detected once. This specimen belongs to a study of blood T cell repertoires in COVID-19. Whole-study context: Samples representing acute and convalescent COVID-19 were sourced from the United States, Italy and Spain. The cDNA or gDNA used as material had been derived from T cells, B-cell-depleted T cells, or PBMCs.

Germline values: CDR1 LNHDA, CDR2 SQIVND (reference sequence). Trimming at V came to 5 bases and at J to 0 bases, leaving 7 bases not matched to a gene. The CDR3 totals 17 residues. The TCR was taken from a woman aged 65 to 85 with acute or convalescent COVID-19. J is TRBJ2-2 and V is TRBV19; 9 bases align to TRBD2. The specimen sequenced was peripheral blood. This chain's CDR3 is CASSRRVAGANTGELFF. Written as DNA, the CDR3 is TGTGCCAGTAGTCGCCGAGTAGCGGGAGCGAACACCGGGGAGCTGTTTTTT.